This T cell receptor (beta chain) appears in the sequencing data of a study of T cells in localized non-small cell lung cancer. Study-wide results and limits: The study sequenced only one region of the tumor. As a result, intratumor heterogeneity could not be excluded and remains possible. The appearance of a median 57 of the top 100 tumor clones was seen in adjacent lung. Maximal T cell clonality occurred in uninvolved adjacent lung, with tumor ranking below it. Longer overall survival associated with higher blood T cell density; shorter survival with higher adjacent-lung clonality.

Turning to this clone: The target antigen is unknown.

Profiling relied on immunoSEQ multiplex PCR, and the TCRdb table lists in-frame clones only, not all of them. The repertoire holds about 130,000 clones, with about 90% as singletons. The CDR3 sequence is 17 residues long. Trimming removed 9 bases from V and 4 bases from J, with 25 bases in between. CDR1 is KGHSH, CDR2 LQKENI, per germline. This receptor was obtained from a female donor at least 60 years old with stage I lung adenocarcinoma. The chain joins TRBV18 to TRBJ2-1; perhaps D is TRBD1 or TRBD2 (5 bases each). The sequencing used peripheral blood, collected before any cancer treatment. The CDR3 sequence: CASSSRSSGSLYNEQFF. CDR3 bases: TGTGCCAGTTCTTCCAGGTCCTCAGGGAGTTTATACAATGAGCAGTTCTTC.